A single sample gave rise to the 25 T cell receptor beta chains below, sequenced in a study of T cell responses to AZD1222 COVID-19 vaccine. Generated by immunoSEQ multiplex PCR, the TCRdb table keeps only in-frame clones and is missing some. The top ten hold around 20% of the sample, which has about 67,000 clones, around four fifths seen once. Sequenced here: peripheral blood, sampled on day 0 of AZD1222 vaccination. Source of these receptors: an adult in good health.

This chain joins TRBV7-2 and TRBJ2-5, with a tentative D call TRBD2 (5 bases). CDR3 length: 14 residues. In germline, CDR1 is SGHTA, CDR2 FQGNSA. V lost 3 bases, J lost 5 bases, and 13 bases lay in between. The CDR3 region is CASSLDWLTETQYF. CDR3 DNA: TGTGCCAGCAGCTTGGACTGGTTAACGGAGACCCAGTACTTC.

The chain carries TRBV28 and TRBJ2-5, with 12 bases identical to TRBD2. CDR3 size: 16 residues. Germline loops: CDR1 MDHEN, CDR2 SYDVKM. V dropped 6 bases and J dropped 7; count of bases not matched to a gene: 12. The DNA of the CDR3 is TGTGCCAGCAGCCTTTCTTGGACTAGCGGGATCGGGACCCAGTACTTC. Translating it yields CASSLSWTSGIGTQYF.

The CDR3 nucleotides read TGTGCCAGCAGTCGCGGTAACACTGAAGCTTTCTTT. Amino acids: CASSRGNTEAFF. This rearrangement joins TRBV6-2 or TRBV6-3 to TRBJ1-1; no clear D gene. Germline V gene lookup returns CDR1 MNHEY and CDR2 SVGEGT. V was cut by 5 bases and J by 2 bases, with 6 bases left in between. The CDR3 spans 12 residues.

The rearrangement uses TRBV30 and TRBJ2-2; TRBD2 agrees at 8 bases. Germline CDR1 reads GTSNPN; CDR2 reads SVGIG (reference sequence). The junction had 11 bases not matched to a gene; V was cut back by 5 bases and J by 9 bases. This CDR3 spans 14 amino acids. In nucleotides, the CDR3 is TGTGCCTGGGTGGCCAGCGGGAGAAGCTGGGAGCTGTTTTTT. Protein product: CAWVASGRSWELFF.

The J gene is TRBJ2-6, the V gene TRBV5-1; TRBD1 might be the D (5 bases). The V end lost 4 bases, the J end lost 0 bases, and 14 bases lay between the germline ends. The CDR3 consists of 17 residues. Germline lookup yields CDR1 SGHRS and CDR2 YFSETQ. The CDR3 is CASSRLGRDSGANVLTF. CDR3 bases: TGCGCCAGCAGCCGTTTGGGCAGGGACTCTGGGGCCAACGTCCTGACTTTC.

This CDR3 reads CASSLAQGNEQYF. In DNA, the CDR3 is TGTGCCAGCAGCTTGGCCCAGGGCAACGAGCAGTACTTC. The V gene is TRBV5-6, the J gene TRBJ2-7; possible D gene TRBD1, 5 bases. CDR1 and CDR2 (germline): SGHDT, YYEEEE. The germline V and J ends were trimmed by 0 bases and 5 bases, with 9 bases remaining between them. The CDR3 extends over 13 amino acids.

V is TRBV28 and J is TRBJ1-1, with a possible D match to TRBD1 (5 bases). This CDR3 has 14 amino acids. V was cut by 5 bases and J by 1 base, with 11 bases left in between. The germline CDR1 and CDR2 sequences are MDHEN and SYDVKM. The CDR3 sequence is CASSGTRRNTEAFF. CDR3 nucleotide sequence: TGTGCCAGCAGTGGGACGCGGAGGAACACTGAAGCTTTCTTT.

In its sample, this clone was seen a few times. The rearrangement uses TRBV7-9 and TRBJ1-5, with D perhaps TRBD1 (5 bases). Germline CDR1 is SEHNR and CDR2 is FQNEAQ (reference sequence). V lost 4 bases and J lost 0, with 10 bases in between. The CDR3 is 15 amino acids. The chain's CDR3 is CASSSGRNSNQPQHF. Written as DNA, the CDR3 is TGTGCCAGCAGCTCAGGGAGGAATAGCAATCAGCCCCAGCATTTT.

This clone turned up a few times. The chain links TRBV19 to TRBJ1-5; no reliable D call. V shed 2 bases and J shed 2 bases, with 10 bases lying between them. The CDR3 runs to 15 residues. From germline, CDR1 is LNHDA and CDR2 SQIVND (reference sequence). CDR3 nucleotide sequence: TGTGCCAGTAGTATACCTCCTAGGGGCAATCAGCCCCAGCATTTT. The encoded protein is CASSIPPRGNQPQHF.

This sequence joins TRBV28 and TRBJ1-1; the D is unclear. The CDR3 is 15 residues long. The germline gives CDR1 MDHEN, CDR2 SYDVKM. V lost 5 bases to trimming and J lost 4 bases, with 17 bases between them. The CDR3: CASSPQEGLPTEAFF. CDR3 DNA sequence: TGTGCCAGCAGTCCCCAAGAGGGTTTGCCCACTGAAGCTTTCTTT.

The V call is TRBV28, the J call TRBJ2-7, with D unresolved. Trimming pared 3 bases from V and 4 bases from J, leaving 16 bases between. The germline V gene has CDR1 MDHEN and CDR2 SYDVKM. This CDR3 region has 15 residues. CDR3 in amino acids: CASSFGLNFPYEQYF. The CDR3 region has the DNA TGTGCCAGCAGTTTCGGATTAAACTTCCCTTACGAGCAGTACTTC.

The DNA for the CDR3 is TGTGCCAGCAGCTTTTATGACAAGAGCTCTGGAAACACCATATATTTT. Protein: CASSFYDKSSGNTIYF. The genes are TRBV5-6 and TRBJ1-3, with unresolved D. The CDR3 is made up of 16 amino acids. CDR1 is SGHDT, CDR2 YYEEEE, per germline. V was trimmed by 2 bases and J by 0 bases, leaving 12 bases between them.

This clone was observed a handful of times. V gene TRBV6-4 combines with J gene TRBJ1-2, with 9 bases fitting TRBD1. V shed 8 bases, J shed 8 bases, and the junction held 12 bases outside the gene matches. Germline V gene lookup returns CDR1 MRHNA and CDR2 SNTAGT. The CDR3 covers 14 residues. The CDR3 DNA follows: TGTGCCAGCGGCTACAGGGGGCTTAATTCCGGCTACACCTTC. Its translation is CASGYRGLNSGYTF.

Only a few counts were recorded for this clone. V and J are TRBV5-8 and TRBJ1-5; D not resolved. Trimming left V 1 base short and J 4 bases short, with 12 bases between. Germline lookup yields CDR1 SGHTS and CDR2 YDEGEE. CDR3 length: 15 residues. CDR3 sequence: CASSLLGEGNQPQHF. CDR3 nucleotides: TGTGCCAGCAGCTTGCTCGGGGAGGGTAATCAGCCCCAGCATTTT.

This clone was seen once. V and J are TRBV7-2 and TRBJ2-7, with 10 bases matching TRBD2. Trimming cost V 5 bases and J 2 bases; bases outside gene matches: 9. There are 16 residues in the CDR3. CDR1 and CDR2 (germline): SGHTA, FQGNSA. CDR3 sequence: CASSERGLALTYEQYF. The CDR3, as DNA: TGTGCCAGCAGCGAGAGGGGACTAGCGCTCACCTACGAGCAGTACTTC.

CDR3 DNA: TGTGCCAGCAGCCCGGGGCTAGCGACCTTCGAGCAGTACTTC. It codes for CASSPGLATFEQYF. This sequence joins TRBV11-2 and TRBJ2-7; tentatively, D is TRBD2 (6 bases). Germline V gene data show CDR1 as SGHAT and CDR2 as FQNNGV. The CDR3 has 14 residues. V was clipped by 5 bases and J by 6 bases, with 17 bases between them. Full variable domain (rest looked up from reference TRBV11-2 and TRBJ2-7): EAGVAQSPRYKIIEKRQSVAFWCNPISGHATLYWYQQILGQGPKLLIQFQNNGVVDDSQLPKDRFSAERLKGVDSTLKIQPAKLEDSAVYLCASSPGLATFEQYFGPGTRLTVT.

This clone appeared a single time. The chain recombines TRBV24-1 with TRBJ2-3, with D perhaps TRBD2 (5 bases). From germline, CDR1 is KGHDR and CDR2 SFDVKD. The CDR3 is 16 residues long. V gave up 3 bases and J gave up 0 bases, with 12 bases separating them. The CDR3: CATSDPVSGSTDTQYF. The CDR3 nucleotides are TGTGCCACCAGTGATCCGGTTTCGGGGAGCACAGATACGCAGTATTTT.

The gene calls are TRBV7-3 and TRBJ1-2; TRBD1 matches 9 bases. This CDR3 is 13 amino acids long. Germline V gives CDR1 SGHTA, CDR2 FQGTGA. The ends lost 1 base at V and 6 bases at J; junction bases unmatched: 0. The CDR3 DNA follows: TGTGCCAGCAGCTTAAGGGACAGGGATGGCTACACCTTC. It translates to CASSLRDRDGYTF.

The rearrangement uses TRBV15 and TRBJ2-3; D remains ambiguous. From germline, CDR1 is LNHNV and CDR2 YYDKDF (reference sequence). V was shortened by 0 bases and J by 3 bases, with 4 bases between the two germline ends. The CDR3 totals 13 residues. The CDR3 DNA reads as TGTGCCACCAGCAGAGATGTGACAGATACGCAGTATTTT. This translates into CATSRDVTDTQYF.

By share of the sample, this clone is medium-sized. The chain couples TRBV4-3 to TRBJ2-7; 8 bases are shared with TRBD1. The germline gives CDR1 LGHNA, CDR2 YSLEER. The ends lost 4 bases at V and 5 bases at J; junction bases unmatched: 16. The CDR3 spans 17 residues. CDR3 sequence reads: CASSRGQGPLLGHEQYF. The CDR3 DNA is TGCGCCAGCAGCCGAGGACAGGGCCCTCTTCTTGGCCACGAGCAGTACTTC.

The chain uses TRBV7-2 and TRBJ2-1; tentative D call: TRBD1 (5 bases). Germline V gene data show CDR1 as SGHTA and CDR2 as FQGNSA. CDR3 length: 13 residues. V lost 7 bases to trimming and J lost 8 bases, with 15 bases between them. The CDR3 nucleotides are TGTGCCAGCACCCGCCCAGGGATCGATGAGCAGTTCTTC. Amino acid sequence: CASTRPGIDEQFF.

The gene calls are TRBV28 and TRBJ2-3; D perhaps matches TRBD2 (6 bases). Germline CDR1 reads MDHEN; CDR2 reads SYDVKM. The CDR3 is made up of 17 amino acids. V was cut by 6 bases and J by 3 bases, with 22 bases left in between. The CDR3: CASRGTLGSSSTDTQYF. The DNA for the CDR3 is TGTGCCAGCAGGGGGACTTTAGGGAGCTCGTCTACAGATACGCAGTATTTT.

The rearrangement uses TRBV19 and TRBJ1-5, with a weak D call TRBD1 (5 bases). Germline CDR1 and CDR2: LNHDA and SQIVND (reference sequence). The V end lost 3 bases, the J end lost 6 bases, and 6 bases lay between the germline ends. The CDR3 runs 12 residues. The DNA for the CDR3 is TGTGCCAGTAGTATGGGGGGTCAGCCCCAGCATTTT. Protein product: CASSMGGQPQHF.

The chain uses TRBV9 and TRBJ1-2, with D tentatively TRBD1 (6 bases). CDR1 is SGDLS and CDR2 is YYNGEE in the germline V gene. The CDR3 runs 16 residues. Trimming removed 4 bases from V and 4 bases from J, with 20 bases in between. CDR3: CASSPGDLRGGYGYTF. CDR3 DNA: TGTGCCAGCAGCCCCGGGGACTTACGAGGGGGCTATGGCTACACCTTC.

V is TRBV19 and J is TRBJ1-1; D uncertain. CDR3 size: 14 residues. Trimming cost V 4 bases and J 1 base, with 10 bases left between them. Looked up from germline, CDR1 is LNHDA and CDR2 is SQIVND (reference sequence). This CDR3 is CASSSQLTNTEAFF. CDR3 coding DNA: TGTGCCAGTAGTAGTCAATTGACGAACACTGAAGCTTTCTTT.